One T cell receptor (beta chain) is described in this entry. Both 60 Vbeta primers and 13 Jbeta primers went into the PCR. Assay used: immunoSEQ multiplex PCR; TCRdb lists only in-frame clones, some missing. The sample includes more than 110,000 clones, roughly 80% of them seen just once. The data stem from a study of cytomegalovirus exposure and HLA in healthy donors. The CDR3 contains 18 residues. CDR1 and CDR2 from the germline V gene are SNHLY and FYNNEI. V dropped 6 bases and J dropped 3; count of bases not matched to a gene: 18. The sequence was obtained from a man in his late teens or twenties in good health and CMV-seronegative. This rearrangement joins TRBV2 to TRBJ2-7; 9 bases map to TRBD1. The specimen sequenced was PBMCs. The CDR3 spells CASRGGQGVIIPNYEQYF. The CDR3 nucleotides read TGTGCCAGCAGGGGGGGACAGGGAGTAATAATTCCGAACTACGAGCAGTACTTC.